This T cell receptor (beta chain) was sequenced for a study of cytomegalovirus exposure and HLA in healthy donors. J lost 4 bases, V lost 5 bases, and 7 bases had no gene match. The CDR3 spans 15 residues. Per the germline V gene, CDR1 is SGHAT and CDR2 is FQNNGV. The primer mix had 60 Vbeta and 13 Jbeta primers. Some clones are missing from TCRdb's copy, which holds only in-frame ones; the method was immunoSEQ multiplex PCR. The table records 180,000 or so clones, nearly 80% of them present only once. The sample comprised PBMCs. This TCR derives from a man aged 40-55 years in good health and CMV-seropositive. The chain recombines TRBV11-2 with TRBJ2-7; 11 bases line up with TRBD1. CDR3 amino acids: CASSSRDRGTYEQYF. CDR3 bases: TGTGCCAGCAGCAGCCGGGACAGGGGGACATACGAGCAGTACTTC.